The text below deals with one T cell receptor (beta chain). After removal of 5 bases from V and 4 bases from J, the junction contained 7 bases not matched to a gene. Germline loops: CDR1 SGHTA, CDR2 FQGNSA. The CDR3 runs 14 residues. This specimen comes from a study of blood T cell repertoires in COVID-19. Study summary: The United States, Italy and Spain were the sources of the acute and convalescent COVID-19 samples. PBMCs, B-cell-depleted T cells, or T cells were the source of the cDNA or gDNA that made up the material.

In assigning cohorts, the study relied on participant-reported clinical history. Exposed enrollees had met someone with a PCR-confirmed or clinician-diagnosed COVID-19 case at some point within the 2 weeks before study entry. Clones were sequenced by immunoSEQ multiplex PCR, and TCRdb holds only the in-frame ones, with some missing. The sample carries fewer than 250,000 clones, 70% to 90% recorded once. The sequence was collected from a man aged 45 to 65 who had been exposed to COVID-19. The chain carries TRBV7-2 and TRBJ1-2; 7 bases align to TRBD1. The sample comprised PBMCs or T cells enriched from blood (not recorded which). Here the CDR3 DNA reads TGTGCCAGCAGCAACCAGTGGGACAGCTATGGCTACACCTTC. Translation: CASSNQWDSYGYTF. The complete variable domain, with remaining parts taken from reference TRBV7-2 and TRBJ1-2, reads GAGVSQSPSNKVTEKGKDVELRCDPISGHTALYWYRQSLGQGLEFLIYFQGNSAPDKSGLPSDRFSAERTGGSVSTLTIQRTQQEDSAVYLCASSNQWDSYGYTFGSGTRLTVV.